Sequencing of this T cell receptor beta chain was carried out in a study of blood T cell repertoires in COVID-19. Overall study context: PBMCs, B-cell-depleted T cells, or T cells were the source of the cDNA or gDNA that made up the material.

In the original workflow: It was from reference gene primer amplification that nucleated cell counts were estimated. Using immunoSEQ multiplex PCR, the repertoire was profiled, and TCRdb retains in-frame clones only, with some absent. The V and J calls and clone size are taken from that table; D and trimming were inferred from the DNA. The table lists about 81,000 clones, roughly four fifths of them singletons, with approximately 7% in the top ten. The V gene lost 0 bases and the J gene lost 4 bases, with 17 bases spanning the gap. CDR1 SGDLS and CDR2 YYNGEE come from the germline V gene. CDR3 length: 17 amino acids. The count of this clone is one.

V and J are TRBV9 and TRBJ1-3; maybe TRBD1 (5 bases). The material sequenced was peripheral blood. This receptor was taken from a human donor in a cohort sampled during active COVID-19. CDR3 in DNA: TGTGCCAGCAGCGTAGTTCCAGGGTCAAGGTCAGGAAACACCATATATTTT. Residues: CASSVVPGSRSGNTIYF.